This T cell receptor (beta chain) came from a study of cytomegalovirus exposure and HLA in healthy donors. Study at large: Samples from HLA-typed donors yielded approximately 80 million unique TCRs in an early data release. Findings and caveats of the study: Later analysis suggested most CMV-associated TCR beta chains were HLA-restricted.

The PCR ran on 60 Vbeta and 13 Jbeta primers. TCRdb's copy holds only in-frame clones and misses some; the assay was immunoSEQ multiplex PCR. The sample yields about 190,000 clones, more than 70% seen once. The germline V gene has CDR1 MDHEN and CDR2 SYDVKM. V gave up 6 bases and J gave up 5 bases, with 13 bases separating them. The CDR3 runs 14 residues. This clone was seen a single time. Its cognate antigen is unknown. Healthy bone marrow donors formed the donor group. The chain couples TRBV28 to TRBJ2-2; a weak D match, TRBD2 (6 bases). This sequence was found in a boy aged 10-17 years in good health and CMV-seronegative. Sequencing was done on a sample of PBMCs. In DNA form, the CDR3 reads TGTGCCAGCAGAAACTGGGGAGGAACCGGGGAGCTGTTTTTT. This gives the protein CASRNWGGTGELFF.